The rows below give T cell receptor beta chains drawn from one sample of a study of T cell responses to AZD1222 COVID-19 vaccine. Assay: immunoSEQ multiplex PCR; the TCRdb copy retains only in-frame clones and omits some. The table includes tens of thousands of clones, almost 90% detected once. The specimen comprised peripheral blood, sampled 28 days after the second AZD1222 dose. The receptors were gathered from an adult who received the AZD1222 COVID-19 vaccine. Each CDR3 is given with its conserved first and last residue. D genes are given only for firm matches. Where a row states a size, it is once, few, many or the class of an expanded clone; other rows omit it.

v_call: TRBV3-1/TRBV3-2; d_call: TRBD1; clone_size: NA; j_call: TRBJ2-7; cdr3_nt: TGTGCCAGCAGCCACCGGGACAGGGGAACCTACGAGCAGTACTTC; cdr3_aa: CASSHRDRGTYEQYF
v_call: TRBV6-5; d_call: NA; clone_size: NA; j_call: TRBJ2-7; cdr3_nt: TGTGCCAGCAGCACCTTCGGGGGGCATACCTACGAGCAGTACTTC; cdr3_aa: CASSTFGGHTYEQYF
v_call: TRBV4-1; d_call: NA; clone_size: NA; j_call: TRBJ2-1; cdr3_nt: TGCGCCAGCAGCCAAGAGTCTTACAATGAGCAGTTCTTC; cdr3_aa: CASSQESYNEQFF
v_call: TRBV28; d_call: NA; clone_size: NA; j_call: TRBJ1-2; cdr3_nt: TGTGCCAGCAGTTTTATGGGCGGCGTCTATGGCTACACCTTC; cdr3_aa: CASSFMGGVYGYTF
v_call: TRBV4-3; d_call: NA; clone_size: NA; j_call: TRBJ1-2; cdr3_nt: TGCGCCAGCAGCCAAGCCGTCGCCTATGGCTACACCTTC; cdr3_aa: CASSQAVAYGYTF
v_call: TRBV27; d_call: TRBD2; clone_size: NA; j_call: TRBJ2-5; cdr3_nt: TGTGCCAGCAGTTACCGACTAGCGGGAGGAGGAGAGACCCAGTACTTC; cdr3_aa: CASSYRLAGGGETQYF
v_call: TRBV4-2; d_call: TRBD2; clone_size: NA; j_call: TRBJ2-1; cdr3_nt: TGTGCCAGCAGCCAAGATTTGGCCGGGAGGGCCGTGGGAGCAGTTCTCTTC; cdr3_aa: CASSQDLAGRAVGAVLF
v_call: TRBV18; d_call: TRBD2; clone_size: few; j_call: TRBJ2-3; cdr3_nt: TGTGCCAGCTCATCGGGACTAGCGGACACAGATACGCAGTATTTT; cdr3_aa: CASSSGLADTDTQYF
v_call: TRBV5-6; d_call: TRBD2; clone_size: NA; j_call: TRBJ2-7; cdr3_nt: TGTGCCAGCAGCTCCGGGACTAGCGTCTCCTACGAGCAGTACTTC; cdr3_aa: CASSSGTSVSYEQYF
v_call: TRBV4-2; d_call: TRBD1; clone_size: NA; j_call: TRBJ2-6; cdr3_nt: TGTGCCAGCAGCCAAGACCGGACAGGTTCTGGGGCCAACGTCCTGACTTTC; cdr3_aa: CASSQDRTGSGANVLTF
v_call: TRBV15; d_call: NA; clone_size: NA; j_call: TRBJ1-1; cdr3_nt: TGTGCCACCAGCTATTACGGAAACACTGAAGCTTTCTTT; cdr3_aa: CATSYYGNTEAFF
v_call: TRBV5-4; d_call: NA; clone_size: NA; j_call: TRBJ2-1; cdr3_nt: TGTGCCAGCAGAATCCGGGGGGCCCCCTACAATGAGCAGTTCTTC; cdr3_aa: CASRIRGAPYNEQFF
v_call: TRBV15; d_call: TRBD1; clone_size: once; j_call: TRBJ2-3; cdr3_nt: TGTGCCACCAGCAGGGGCAGGGGGCCTACAGATACGCAGTATTTT; cdr3_aa: CATSRGRGPTDTQYF
v_call: TRBV6-6; d_call: NA; clone_size: NA; j_call: TRBJ1-2; cdr3_nt: TGTGCCAGCAGCTCGACCCGGGAAAATTGGTATGGCTACACCTTC; cdr3_aa: CASSSTRENWYGYTF
v_call: TRBV6-2/TRBV6-3; d_call: NA; clone_size: NA; j_call: TRBJ1-2; cdr3_nt: TGTGCCAGCAGTTACCCACAGCGTTCCCCATCTAACTATGGCTACACCTTC; cdr3_aa: CASSYPQRSPSNYGYTF
v_call: TRBV18; d_call: NA; clone_size: NA; j_call: TRBJ2-7; cdr3_nt: TGTGCCAGCTCACCAAACACAGGGATCTACGAGCAGTACTTC; cdr3_aa: CASSPNTGIYEQYF
v_call: TRBV6-1; d_call: NA; clone_size: NA; j_call: TRBJ1-5; cdr3_nt: TGTGCCAGCAGTGAGAGACAGGTGGAAAATCAGCCCCAGCATTTT; cdr3_aa: CASSERQVENQPQHF